The clone carrying this T cell receptor beta chain has ten or more counts. Its antigen is currently unknown. The data belong to a study of CD8 T cells in ankylosing spondylitis. Whole-study results and caveats: Past research had described some motif variants in reactive arthritis synovial fluid and blood.

The CDR3 totals 14 residues. V lost 2 bases and J 0 bases, leaving 8 bases between the germline ends. CDR1 and CDR2 (germline): SGHRS, YFSETQ. Quantitative 5'-RACE with molecular barcodes generated TCR beta libraries. TCRdb processed the 5' RACE reads anew with MiXCR; each CDR3 protein has one entry. Of about 240,000 distinct CDR3 sequences in the sample, 8% to 11% were seen once. The J gene is TRBJ2-5, the V gene TRBV5-1, with a weak D call TRBD2 (5 bases). Specimen: blood, either unsorted or a sorted T cell fraction (not recorded which). This sequence was found in a male donor with ankylosing spondylitis or in good health (not recorded which). CDR3: CASSFGENQETQYF. DNA of the CDR3: TGCGCCAGCAGCTTTGGGGAGAACCAAGAGACCCAGTACTTC.